The 7 T cell receptor beta chains below all came from one sample that was sequenced in a study of blood T cell repertoires in COVID-19. Sequencing used immunoSEQ multiplex PCR; TCRdb keeps in-frame clones, though not all of them. The top ten clones hold roughly 6.9% of a sample with 190,000 or so clones, approximately 82% of them seen once. Sequenced: peripheral blood. Source of these receptors: a human donor with acute or convalescent COVID-19. The donor label of this sample is uncertain.

V and J are TRBV30 and TRBJ1-6, with 9 bases fitting TRBD1. V was clipped by 3 bases and J by 9 bases; unmatched bases: 0. The CDR3 is 12 residues long. In germline, CDR1 is GTSNPN, CDR2 SVGIG (reference sequence). The CDR3 bases are TGTGCCTGGAGGGGACAGGGTTCACCCCTCCACTTT. It translates to CAWRGQGSPLHF. Using reference TRBV30 and TRBJ1-6 for the parts outside the CDR3, the full variable domain is SQTIHQWPATLVQPVGSPLSLECTVEGTSNPNLYWYRQAAGRGLQLLFYSVGIGQISSEVPQNLSASRPQDRQFILSSKKLLLSDSGFYLCAWRGQGSPLHFGNGTRLTVT.

This clone was seen a single time. V gene TRBV19 combines with J gene TRBJ1-2, with D hard to call. CDR1 and CDR2 from the germline V gene are LNHDA and SQIVND (reference sequence). This CDR3 has 12 residues. Trimming stripped 5 bases from V and 4 bases from J, with 8 bases between. CDR3 bases: TGTGCCAGTAGTGCTCGGTTCTATGGCTACACCTTC. Protein: CASSARFYGYTF.

The chain has TRBV6-5 and TRBJ2-7; the match to TRBD1 covers 8 bases. Germline assignment: CDR1 MNHEY and CDR2 SVGAGI. J was trimmed by 0 bases and V by 2 bases; bases with no gene match: 3. The CDR3 is 15 residues long. CDR3 residues: CASSYRTGSSYEQYF. CDR3 nucleotide sequence: TGTGCCAGCAGTTACAGGACAGGGTCCTCCTACGAGCAGTACTTC.

On this clone: Other DNA variants within this sample encode the same CDR3. The V gene is TRBV5-1, the J gene TRBJ2-5; possibly TRBD1 for D (6 bases). Trimming removed 0 bases from V and 5 bases from J, with 14 bases in between. The CDR3 covers 15 residues. Germline CDR1 reads SGHRS; CDR2 reads YFSETQ. CDR3 nucleotide sequence: TGCGCCAGCAGCTTGGTGGCAGGGGAGAGGGAGACCCAGTACTTC. Its translation: CASSLVAGERETQYF. The whole variable domain, remainder taken from reference TRBV5-1 and TRBJ2-5, is KAGVTQTPRYLIKTRGQQVTLSCSPISGHRSVSWYQQTPGQGLQFLFEYFSETQRNKGNFPGRFSGRQFSNSRSEMNVSTLELGDSALYLCASSLVAGERETQYFGPGTRLLVL.

The rearrangement links TRBV7-3 to TRBJ2-1; 11 nucleotides line up with TRBD2. Germline values: CDR1 SGHTA, CDR2 FQGTGA. V lost 5 bases, J lost 4 bases, and 1 base stayed unmatched. CDR3 length: 14 residues. In DNA, the CDR3 is TGTGCCAGCAGCCGGACTAGCGGGTACAATGAGCAGTTCTTC. Encoded protein: CASSRTSGYNEQFF.

The chain carries TRBV6-5 and TRBJ2-7, with 8 bases lining up with TRBD1. The length of the CDR3 is 15 residues. With 7 bases clipped from V and 0 bases from J, the junction kept 8 bases outside the gene matches. The germline V gene has CDR1 MNHEY and CDR2 SVGAGI. The CDR3 DNA reads as TGTGCCAGCACCACAAACAGGGGGTTCTCCTACGAGCAGTACTTC. Its translation: CASTTNRGFSYEQYF.

V is TRBV5-1 and J is TRBJ1-6; no reliable D call. Trimming stripped 2 bases from V and 5 bases from J, with 11 bases between. The CDR3 contains 15 residues. Per germline, CDR1 SGHRS and CDR2 YFSETQ. CDR3 loop: CASSLVTANNSPLHF. CDR3 nucleotides: TGCGCCAGCAGCTTAGTAACAGCTAATAATTCACCCCTCCACTTT.